This T cell receptor beta chain was identified in a study of CD8 T cells in Susac syndrome. Reverse transcription of roughly 0.5 to 1 ug RNA used random hexamers. TCRdb ran MiXCR on the immunoSEQ multiplex PCR reads and lists one entry per CDR3 protein. The table includes roughly 330,000 distinct CDR3 sequences, about 91% detected once. The V gene lost 0 bases and the J gene lost 0 bases, with 9 bases spanning the gap. Germline V gene sequence: CDR1 LGHNA, CDR2 YNFKEQ. This CDR3 is built from 16 residues. Sequencing of TCR beta was performed on blood CD8+ and CD4+ T cells. This TCR was sampled from a human donor with multiple sclerosis. What was sequenced was CD4+ T cells from PBMCs. J is TRBJ1-3 and V is TRBV4-2; D is possibly TRBD1 (6 bases). CDR3 residues: CASSQDGGSSGNTIYF. The CDR3 coding sequence is TGTGCCAGCAGCCAAGATGGGGGCAGCTCTGGAAACACCATATATTTT.